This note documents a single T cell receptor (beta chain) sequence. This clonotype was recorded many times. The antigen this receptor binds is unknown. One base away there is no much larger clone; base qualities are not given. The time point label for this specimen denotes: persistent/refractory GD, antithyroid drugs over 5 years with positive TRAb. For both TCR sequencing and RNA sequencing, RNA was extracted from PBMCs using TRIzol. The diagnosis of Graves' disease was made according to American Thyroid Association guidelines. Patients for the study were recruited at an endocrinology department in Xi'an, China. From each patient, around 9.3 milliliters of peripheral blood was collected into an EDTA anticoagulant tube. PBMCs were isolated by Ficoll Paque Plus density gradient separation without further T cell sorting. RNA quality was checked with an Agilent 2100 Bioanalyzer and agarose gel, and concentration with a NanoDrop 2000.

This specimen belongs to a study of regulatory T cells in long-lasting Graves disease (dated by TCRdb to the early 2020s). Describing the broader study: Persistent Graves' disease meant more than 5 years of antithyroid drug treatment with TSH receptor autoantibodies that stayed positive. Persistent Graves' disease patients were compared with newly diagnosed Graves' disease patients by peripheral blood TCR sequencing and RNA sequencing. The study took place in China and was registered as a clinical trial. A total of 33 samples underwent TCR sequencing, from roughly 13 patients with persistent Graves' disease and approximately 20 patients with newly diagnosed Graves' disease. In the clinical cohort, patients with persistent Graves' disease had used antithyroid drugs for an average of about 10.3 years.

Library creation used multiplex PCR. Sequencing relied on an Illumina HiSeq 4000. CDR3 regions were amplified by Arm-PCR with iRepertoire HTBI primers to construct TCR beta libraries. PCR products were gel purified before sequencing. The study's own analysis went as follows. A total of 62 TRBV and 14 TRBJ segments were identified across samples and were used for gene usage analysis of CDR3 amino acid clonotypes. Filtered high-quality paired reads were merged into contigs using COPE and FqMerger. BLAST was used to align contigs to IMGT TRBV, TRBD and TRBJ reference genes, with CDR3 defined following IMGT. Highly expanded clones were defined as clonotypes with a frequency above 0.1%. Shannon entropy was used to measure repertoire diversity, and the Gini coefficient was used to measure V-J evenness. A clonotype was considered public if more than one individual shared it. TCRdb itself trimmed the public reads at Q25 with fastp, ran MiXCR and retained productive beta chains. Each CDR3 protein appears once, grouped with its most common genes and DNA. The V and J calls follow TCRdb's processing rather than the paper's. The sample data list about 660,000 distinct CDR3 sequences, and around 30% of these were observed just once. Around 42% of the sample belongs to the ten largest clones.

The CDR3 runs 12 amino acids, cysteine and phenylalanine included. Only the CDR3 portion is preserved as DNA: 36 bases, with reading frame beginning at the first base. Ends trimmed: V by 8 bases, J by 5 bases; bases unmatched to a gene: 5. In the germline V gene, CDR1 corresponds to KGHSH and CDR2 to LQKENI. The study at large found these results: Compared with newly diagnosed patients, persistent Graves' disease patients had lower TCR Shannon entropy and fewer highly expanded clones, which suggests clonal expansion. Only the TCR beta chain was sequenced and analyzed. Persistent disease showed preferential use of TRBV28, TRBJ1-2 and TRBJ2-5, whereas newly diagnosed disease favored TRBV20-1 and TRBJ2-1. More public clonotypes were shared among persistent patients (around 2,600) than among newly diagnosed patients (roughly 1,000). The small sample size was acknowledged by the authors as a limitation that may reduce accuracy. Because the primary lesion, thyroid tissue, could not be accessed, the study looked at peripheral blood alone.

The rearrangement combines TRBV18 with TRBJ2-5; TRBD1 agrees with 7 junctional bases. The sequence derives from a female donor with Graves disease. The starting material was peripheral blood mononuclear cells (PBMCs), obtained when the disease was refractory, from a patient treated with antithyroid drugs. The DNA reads TGTGCCAGCAGTCCACAGGGGGAGACCCAGTACTTC. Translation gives CASSPQGETQYF.